This TCR beta chain is drawn from a study of circulating tumor DNA in untreated peripheral T-cell lymphoma. General study points: Tumor-specific clonotypes: identified in approximately 73% of patients, around nine tenths of baseline tissues.

On this clone: Antigen specificity is unknown.

V lost 7 bases to trimming and J lost 2 bases, with 17 bases between them. The CDR3 is 16 residues long. Germline V CDR1 and CDR2: MNHGY, SAAAGT. Before treatment, baseline tumor tissue was collected for sequencing. The table came from immunoSEQ multiplex PCR; TCRdb's copy has only in-frame clones and leaves some out. The data contain 9,500 to 12,000 clones, around 76% of them singletons. The chain has TRBV6-8 and TRBJ2-2; no reliable D call. The sequenced sample consisted of tumor tissue. The TCR was taken from a human donor with peripheral T-cell lymphoma. CDR3: CASTLTSRTNTGELFF. The CDR3 nucleotides read TGTGCCAGCACCCTGACATCTCGGACCAACACCGGGGAGCTGTTTTTT.